The T cell receptor beta chain under discussion was sequenced for a study of T cell responses to AZD1222 COVID-19 vaccine. Findings and limits, study-wide: No day 14 peak samples; only post-peak repertoires were characterized. At study baseline, merely six AZD1222 recipients were seropositive. It should be noted that donors were predominantly white British and more often female, and clonal diversity was possibly underestimated.

Libraries were prepared by immunoSEQ multiplex PCR; TCRdb keeps only in-frame clonotypes and omits some of them. The sample has some 120,000 clones, 80% to 95% seen once. This CDR3 has 13 residues. In germline, CDR1 is KGHSH, CDR2 LQKENI. Trimming removed 1 base from V and 5 bases from J, with 8 bases in between. For this clone: Its antigen is unknown.

V gene TRBV18 combines with J gene TRBJ2-5; tentatively, D is TRBD2 (5 bases). The sequence was obtained from an adult in good health. This material consisted of peripheral blood, taken on day 0 of AZD1222 vaccination. CDR3: CASSPQRGETQYF. In nucleotides, the CDR3 is TGTGCCAGCTCACCACAGAGAGGGGAGACCCAGTACTTC.